The 22 T cell receptor beta chains below all came from one sample that was sequenced in a study of T cell clones after liver transplantation. Clones were read by immunoSEQ multiplex PCR, and TCRdb kept only the in-frame ones, dropping some. The sample shows some 120,000 clones, 90% of them seen only once. The sample in question was CD4+ T cells from blood, obtained 12 months after liver transplant. The origin of the receptors is a human patient who received a liver transplant. Part of the T cell pool may stem from the graft donor.

J is TRBJ1-3 and V is TRBV7-9; D might be TRBD1 (5 bases). Germline V CDR1 and CDR2: SEHNR, FQNEAQ (reference sequence). The CDR3 has 11 amino acids. Deletions cut 5 bases from V and 8 bases from J, with 7 bases between. The CDR3: CASSGGDTIYF. The CDR3 DNA is TGTGCCAGCAGCGGAGGGGACACCATATATTTT.

This chain joins TRBV29-1 and TRBJ2-7; possible D gene TRBD2, 5 bases. V lost 3 bases to trimming and J lost 6 bases, with 12 bases between them. Germline V gene data show CDR1 as SQVTM and CDR2 as ANQGSEA. This CDR3 has 12 residues. CDR3 loop: CSVDQGGREQYF. The CDR3 DNA is TGCAGCGTTGACCAAGGAGGTCGCGAGCAGTACTTC.

DNA of the CDR3: TGTGCCAGCACCGACTGGGGGGCTAGCACAGATACGCAGTATTTT. It is translated as CASTDWGASTDTQYF. V usage is TRBV6-6 and J usage is TRBJ2-3; possibly TRBD1 or TRBD2 for D (6 bases each). Trimming took 7 bases from V and 0 from J, leaving 14 bases between them. The CDR3 is 15 residues long. In germline, CDR1 is MNHNY, CDR2 SVGAGI (reference sequence).

The chain carries TRBV30 and TRBJ2-1; 8 bases map to TRBD2. The CDR3 is made up of 16 amino acids. Germline V lookup: CDR1 GTSNPN, CDR2 SVGIG (reference sequence). Trimming took 3 bases from V and 0 from J; bases not matched to a gene: 7. The CDR3 is CAWSLSGGSSYNEQFF. Here the CDR3 DNA reads TGTGCCTGGAGCCTAAGCGGGGGCAGCTCCTACAATGAGCAGTTCTTC.

V gene TRBV5-5 combines with J gene TRBJ1-2; 8 nucleotides agree with TRBD1. Germline V CDR1 and CDR2: SGHKS, YYEKEE (reference sequence). CDR3 length: 13 residues. V lost 4 bases and J lost 6; bases outside the gene matches: 5. Written as DNA, the CDR3 is TGTGCCAGCAGCATTGAGGGACAGGATGGCTACACCTTC. Translated, it gives CASSIEGQDGYTF.

The chain couples TRBV2 to TRBJ2-7, with 10 positions matching TRBD1. The germline gives CDR1 SNHLY, CDR2 FYNNEI. The CDR3 consists of 14 residues. Trimming took 7 bases from V and 1 from J; bases not matched to a gene: 4. The CDR3 loop reads CASTRTGGSYEQYF. The CDR3 nucleotides read TGTGCCAGCACCAGGACAGGGGGTTCCTACGAGCAGTACTTC.

The chain has TRBV5-1 and TRBJ2-1; TRBD1 might be the D (6 bases). The CDR3 spans 14 residues. V was cut by 3 bases and J by 10 bases, with 17 bases left in between. The germline CDR1 and CDR2 sequences are SGHRS and YFSETQ. The CDR3, as DNA: TGCGCCAGCAGCTCTGTACAGGGAAGGTTCGAGCAGTTCTTC. It encodes CASSSVQGRFEQFF.

The rearrangement joins TRBV5-1 to TRBJ1-4; 10 bases agree with TRBD1. The germline V gene encodes CDR1 SGHRS and CDR2 YFSETQ. Trimming removed 4 bases from V and 5 bases from J; junction bases left unmatched: 2. CDR3 size: 14 residues. The CDR3 protein is CASSKDRGNEKLFF. CDR3 bases: TGCGCCAGCAGCAAGGACAGGGGGAATGAAAAACTGTTTTTT.

The chain is built from TRBV29-1 and TRBJ2-7, with 14 bases aligning to TRBD2. CDR3 length equals 17 residues. Per the germline V gene, CDR1 is SQVTM and CDR2 is ANQGSEA. V was clipped by 3 bases and J by 0 bases; unmatched bases: 7. The CDR3 here is CSVEGTSGSQISYEQYF. CDR3 in DNA: TGCAGCGTTGAGGGGACTAGCGGGAGCCAAATCTCCTACGAGCAGTACTTC.

The chain recombines TRBV6-1 with TRBJ1-1; D perhaps matches TRBD1 (6 bases). Germline V gene sequence: CDR1 MNHNS, CDR2 SASEGT. CDR3 length equals 14 residues. Trimming removed 5 bases from V and 6 bases from J, with 16 bases in between. CDR3 region: CASSRTDRRAEAFF. The CDR3 nucleotides read TGTGCCAGCAGTCGTACCGACAGGAGGGCTGAAGCTTTCTTT.

The chain couples TRBV30 to TRBJ1-1, with a possible D match to TRBD1 (5 bases). Trimming shortened V by 4 bases and J by 0 bases, and 18 bases separated the two germline ends. Germline V gene sequence: CDR1 GTSNPN, CDR2 SVGIG (reference sequence). The CDR3 is 16 amino acids. CDR3 loop: CAWTIRGVILNTEAFF. CDR3 in DNA: TGTGCCTGGACGATACGGGGGGTAATATTGAACACTGAAGCTTTCTTT.

V and J are TRBV13 and TRBJ2-3, with TRBD2 identical over 7 bases. This CDR3 has 18 amino acids. Looked up from germline, CDR1 is PRHDT and CDR2 is FYEKMQ (reference sequence). Germline trimming cut 5 bases from V and 0 bases from J; bases unmatched to any gene: 14. Here the CDR3 reads CASSLKLGLAASTDTQYF. In DNA, the CDR3 is TGTGCCAGCAGCCTAAAGCTTGGGCTAGCGGCTAGCACAGATACGCAGTATTTT.

This clone was seen just once. The chain uses TRBV12-1 and TRBJ2-7; the DNA was not used to check the table's D call, TRBD2. TRBV12-1 is a documented pseudogene. The CDR3 runs 15 residues. The CDR3 spells CASSSRLAGKCEQYF. In DNA, the CDR3 is TGTGCCAGCAGCTCCCGACTAGCGGGAAAATGCGAGCAGTACTTC.

The rearrangement uses TRBV5-1 and TRBJ2-7; 7 bases match TRBD1. This CDR3 comprises 15 residues. V gave up 4 bases and J gave up 3 bases; unmatched junction bases: 10. CDR1 SGHRS and CDR2 YFSETQ come from the germline V gene. In nucleotides, the CDR3 is TGCGCCAGCAGCACTGCGACAGGGAGTCACTACGAGCAGTACTTC. Translating it yields CASSTATGSHYEQYF.

DNA of the CDR3: TGTGCCAGCAGCACCAGGGGCGTCGGGGGCACAGATACGCAGTATTTT. This encodes CASSTRGVGGTDTQYF. This chain connects TRBV4-2 to TRBJ2-3; tentatively, D is TRBD1 (6 bases). Deletions cut 5 bases from V and 1 base from J, with 16 bases between. Germline CDR1 is LGHNA and CDR2 is YNFKEQ. This CDR3 has 16 amino acids.

This rearrangement joins TRBV30 to TRBJ1-4; D ambiguous. This CDR3 contains 15 residues. Trimming pared 1 base from V and 7 bases from J, leaving 16 bases between. In germline, CDR1 is GTSNPN, CDR2 SVGIG (reference sequence). The CDR3 DNA is TGTGCCTGGAGTGACAGTGGCAGGCTGGCTGAAAAACTGTTTTTT. Protein sequence: CAWSDSGRLAEKLFF.

DNA of the CDR3: TGTGCCAGCAGCTTGACATTAAGCTCCTACAATGAGCAGTTCTTC. Its translation: CASSLTLSSYNEQFF. The chain has TRBV11-3 and TRBJ2-1; D is unclear. Looked up from germline, CDR1 is SGHNT and CDR2 is YENEEA. Trimming removed 3 bases at V and 0 bases at J, with 9 bases between. This CDR3 is 15 amino acids long.

The V call is TRBV5-1, the J call TRBJ1-1, with 7 bases identical to TRBD1. CDR3 length: 15 residues. Germline V gene lookup returns CDR1 SGHRS and CDR2 YFSETQ. Trimming at V came to 0 bases and at J to 5 bases, leaving 7 bases not matched to a gene. The CDR3 nucleotides read TGCGCCAGCAGCTTGGCAAACAGGGGCCAAACTGAAGCTTTCTTT. It codes for CASSLANRGQTEAFF.

J is TRBJ2-4 and V is TRBV4-2; 10 positions match TRBD2. Losses at the gene ends were 3 bases for V and 4 bases for J; bases not matched to a gene: 6. The CDR3 totals 16 residues. The germline CDR1 and CDR2 sequences are LGHNA and YNFKEQ. CDR3 nucleotide sequence: TGTGCCAGCAGCCACTCAACTAGCGGGACGAAAAACATTCAGTACTTC. Translated, it gives CASSHSTSGTKNIQYF.

This clone has only one observation. The genes are TRBV11-3 and TRBJ1-3; D remains unclear. Trimming left V 3 bases short and J 0 bases short, with 6 bases between. The V gene's germline CDR1 is SGHNT and CDR2 YENEEA. There are 14 residues in the CDR3. The CDR3 loop reads CASSLGNSGNTIYF. DNA for the CDR3: TGTGCCAGCAGCTTGGGCAACTCTGGAAACACCATATATTTT.

This clone has just one count. V is TRBV14 and J is TRBJ1-1; D remains ambiguous. Germline CDR1 SGHDN, CDR2 FVKESK. V lost 5 bases to trimming and J lost 1 base, with 8 bases between them. This CDR3 is built from 13 residues. The CDR3 here is CASSAQTNTEAFF. As DNA, the CDR3 is TGTGCCAGCAGCGCACAGACGAACACTGAAGCTTTCTTT.

This clone was seen only once. The chain links TRBV11-3 to TRBJ2-7, with 10 bases matching TRBD2. CDR1 and CDR2 (germline): SGHNT, YENEEA. Unmatched junction bases numbered 10, after V lost 5 bases and J lost 0 bases. This CDR3 has 17 residues. CDR3 region: CASSRSRSSGSSYEQYF. As DNA, the CDR3 is TGTGCCAGCAGCCGAAGTCGGTCTAGCGGGAGCTCCTACGAGCAGTACTTC.